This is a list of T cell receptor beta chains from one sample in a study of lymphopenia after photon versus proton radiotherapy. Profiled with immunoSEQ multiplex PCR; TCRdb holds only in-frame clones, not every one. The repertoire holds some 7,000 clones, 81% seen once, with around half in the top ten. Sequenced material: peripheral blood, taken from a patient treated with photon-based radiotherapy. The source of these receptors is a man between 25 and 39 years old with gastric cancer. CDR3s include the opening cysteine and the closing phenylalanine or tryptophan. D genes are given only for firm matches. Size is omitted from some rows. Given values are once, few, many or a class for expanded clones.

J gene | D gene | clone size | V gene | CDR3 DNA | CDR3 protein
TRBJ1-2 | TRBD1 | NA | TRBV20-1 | TGCAGTGCTGACTCCGACAGGGCGGTCTTC | CSADSDRAVF
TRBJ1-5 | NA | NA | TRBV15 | TGTGCCACCAGCCAGGGACTAAATCAGCCCCAGCATTTT | CATSQGLNQPQHF
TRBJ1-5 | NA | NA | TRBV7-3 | TGTGCCAGCAGCTCACCCCCAGGGGCCCGACAGCATTTT | CASSSPPGARQHF
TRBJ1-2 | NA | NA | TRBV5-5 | TGTGCCAGCAGCTTGGCCGGCGGGGACTATGGCTACACCTTC | CASSLAGGDYGYTF
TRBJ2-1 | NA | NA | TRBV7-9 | TGTGCCAGCAGCTTCCGATTTGAGCAGTTCTTC | CASSFRFEQFF
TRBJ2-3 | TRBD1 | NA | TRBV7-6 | TGTGCCAGCAGCTTACGGGACAGGCCAGATACGCAGTATTTT | CASSLRDRPDTQYF
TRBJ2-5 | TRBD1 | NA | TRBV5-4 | TGTGCCAGCAGCTTGGTTCCCTACAGGGGGCAAGAGACCCAGTACTTC | CASSLVPYRGQETQYF
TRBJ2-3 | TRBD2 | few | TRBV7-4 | TGTGCCAGCAGCTTAATACTAGCGGGTGGAGATACGCAGTATTTT | CASSLILAGGDTQYF
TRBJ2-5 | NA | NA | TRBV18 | TGTGCCAGCTCACGGGAGCGTGGAGGGACCCAGTACTTC | CASSRERGGTQYF
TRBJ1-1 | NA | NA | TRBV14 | TGTGCCAGCAGCCAAGTTCACTTTGAAGCTTTCTTT | CASSQVHFEAFF
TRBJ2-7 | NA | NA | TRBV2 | TGTGCCAGCAGGGAAATGGGCCTAAGGGAGCAGTACTTC | CASREMGLREQYF